This TCR beta chain was captured in a study of blood T cells in healthy people across ages. A second PCR of about 6 to 12 cycles used a sample-barcoded 5' primer and a J-beta primer mix. TCRdb ran MiXCR on the 5' RACE reads and lists one entry per CDR3 protein. This sample has around 1.5 million distinct CDR3 sequences, with around 39% found just once. The ends lost 3 bases at V and 2 bases at J; junction bases unmatched: 8. The V gene's germline CDR1 is SGHAT and CDR2 FQNNGV. The CDR3 extends over 17 amino acids. This clonotype was seen a few times. Specimen: blood. The sequence was collected from a woman younger than 35 in good health. V and J are TRBV11-2 and TRBJ2-1; TRBD2 matches 9 bases. CDR3 region: CASSFFAQREAYNEQFF. In nucleotides, the CDR3 is TGTGCCAGCAGCTTTTTCGCCCAGCGGGAGGCCTACAATGAGCAGTTCTTC.